The 23 T cell receptor beta chains in this list originate from one sample, sequenced in a study of control samples from healthy donors and cancer patients. Sequencing was performed with immunoSEQ multiplex PCR; in TCRdb, only in-frame clones are kept and a portion is missing. The sample lists fewer than 110,000 clones, around nine tenths occurring once. The sample comprised PBMCs. These receptors came from a man aged 55-75 years with lung cancer.

This chain uses TRBV5-1 with TRBJ2-5; D gene uncertain. CDR3 length equals 14 residues. Trimming took 4 bases from V and 4 from J, leaving 14 bases between them. Looked up from germline, CDR1 is SGHRS and CDR2 is YFSETQ. In nucleotides, the CDR3 is TGCGCCAGCAGCGTGGCCCTCCTGGTAGAGACCCAGTACTTC. Its translation is CASSVALLVETQYF.

The DNA for the CDR3 is TGTGCCAGCAGCACCCAGACAGGGACCTATGGCTACACCTTC. This gives the protein CASSTQTGTYGYTF. The V and J genes are TRBV7-2 and TRBJ1-2; the match to TRBD1 covers 7 bases. The germline V gene encodes CDR1 SGHTA and CDR2 FQGNSA. The CDR3 is 14 residues long. The junction had 7 bases not matched to a gene; V was cut back by 5 bases and J by 4 bases.

The V gene is TRBV2, the J gene TRBJ2-2, with D possibly being TRBD2 (5 bases). Per the germline V gene, CDR1 is SNHLY and CDR2 is FYNNEI. Trimming left V 7 bases short and J 5 bases short, with 11 bases between. The CDR3 has 13 residues. Written as DNA, the CDR3 is TGTGCCAGCAAAGGGAGTGCTACCGGGGAGCTGTTTTTT. This translates into CASKGSATGELFF.

V gene TRBV19 combines with J gene TRBJ2-2; a weak D match, TRBD1 (6 bases). The CDR3 is made up of 14 amino acids. Germline assignment: CDR1 LNHDA and CDR2 SQIVND (reference sequence). Between the trimmed V and J ends, which lost 7 bases and 4 bases, there was a span of 13 bases. The CDR3 spells CASTEAGVTGELFF. The CDR3 bases are TGTGCCAGTACGGAGGCAGGGGTCACCGGGGAGCTGTTTTTT.

This chain uses TRBV7-3 with TRBJ1-2; 11 bases map to TRBD1. V gave up 4 bases and J gave up 6 bases; unmatched junction bases: 13. Germline CDR1 reads SGHTA; CDR2 reads FQGTGA. The CDR3 length is 17 residues. The CDR3 coding sequence is TGTGCCAGCAGCTCCGCTCCTAACTCGGGACAGGGGGATGGCTACACCTTC. Its translation: CASSSAPNSGQGDGYTF.

The chain joins TRBV5-1 to TRBJ2-5, with TRBD1 matching over 9 bases. V dropped 3 bases and J dropped 2; count of bases not matched to a gene: 8. The CDR3 sequence is 16 residues long. Germline V gene sequence: CDR1 SGHRS, CDR2 YFSETQ. The CDR3 loop is CASSWGTGSKQETQYF. For the CDR3, the DNA is TGCGCCAGCAGCTGGGGGACAGGGTCAAAGCAAGAGACCCAGTACTTC.

This chain joins TRBV15 and TRBJ2-2; 9 bases map to TRBD1. Germline values: CDR1 LNHNV, CDR2 YYDKDF (reference sequence). V shed 0 bases and J 7 bases; nucleotides not matched to a gene: 9. The CDR3 loop spans 17 amino acids. The DNA for the CDR3 is TGTGCCACCAGCAGAGATAGGATAGGACAGGGGAACGGGGAGCTGTTTTTT. Protein: CATSRDRIGQGNGELFF. The full variable domain, completed using reference TRBV15 and TRBJ2-2, is DAMVIQNPRYQVTQFGKPVTLSCSQTLNHNVMYWYQQKSSQAPKLLFHYYDKDFNNEADTPDNFQSRRPNTSFCFLDIRSPGLGDTAMYLCATSRDRIGQGNGELFFGEGSRLTVL.

The chain recombines TRBV6-5 with TRBJ2-7, with 13 bases aligning to TRBD2. CDR3 length: 16 residues. Germline values: CDR1 MNHEY, CDR2 SVGAGI. Trimming took 4 bases from V and 3 from J; bases not matched to a gene: 6. The CDR3 DNA is TGTGCCAGCAGTTTACTAGCGGGGGGGCTCCTCTACGAGCAGTACGTC. This translates into CASSLLAGGLLYEQYV.

The rearrangement links TRBV5-1 to TRBJ2-3, with D possibly matching TRBD1 (6 bases). Germline CDR1 reads SGHRS; CDR2 reads YFSETQ. V was shortened by 3 bases and J by 0 bases, with 11 bases between the two germline ends. This CDR3 has 15 residues. The CDR3 region has the DNA TGCGCCAGCAGCTGGGGGACATATAGCACAGATACGCAGTATTTT. Amino acid sequence: CASSWGTYSTDTQYF.

The chain joins TRBV12-3 or TRBV12-4 to TRBJ1-2; D is uncertain. This CDR3 contains 13 residues. V lost 1 base, J lost 6 bases, and 9 bases lay in between. DNA of the CDR3: TGTGCCAGCAGTTTAGGACGGATCGATGGCTACACCTTC. Its translation: CASSLGRIDGYTF.

The chain combines TRBV6-5 with TRBJ1-4; D is possibly TRBD1 (5 bases). Trimming took 7 bases from V and 5 from J, leaving 14 bases between them. The V gene's germline CDR1 is MNHEY and CDR2 SVGAGI. This CDR3 contains 14 residues. In DNA, the CDR3 is TGTGCCAGCAACCGGCGACAGACGAATGAAAAACTGTTTTTT. Translation: CASNRRQTNEKLFF.

This clone was picked up a small number of times. This chain uses TRBV11-3 with TRBJ2-2, with 7 bases matching TRBD2. Looked up from germline, CDR1 is SGHNT and CDR2 is YENEEA. This CDR3 comprises 15 residues. The junction had 12 bases not matched to a gene; V was cut back by 7 bases and J by 7 bases. The CDR3 DNA follows: TGTGCCAGCACCCGACCCGCGGGGGTTGTCGGGGAGCTGTTTTTT. Protein: CASTRPAGVVGELFF.

The chain combines TRBV5-1 with TRBJ2-3, with a possible D match to TRBD1 (5 bases). Per germline, CDR1 SGHRS and CDR2 YFSETQ. The ends were cut back, 4 bases at V and 5 bases at J, with 17 bases in the middle. This CDR3 comprises 15 residues. As DNA, the CDR3 is TGCGCCAGCAGCCAAGGAACAGGTTCCCTAGATACGCAGTATTTT. It translates to CASSQGTGSLDTQYF.

The chain uses TRBV2 and TRBJ1-2; possibly TRBD1 for D (5 bases). Trimming cost V 7 bases and J 4 bases, with 10 bases left between them. The CDR3 loop spans 12 amino acids. CDR1 and CDR2 (germline): SNHLY, FYNNEI. The CDR3 DNA is TGTGCCAGCAAGGACATCCTCTATGGCTACACCTTC. Its protein is CASKDILYGYTF.

The chain employs TRBV5-6 and TRBJ1-5, with D unclear. V was shortened by 4 bases and J by 10 bases, with 18 bases between the two germline ends. The germline V gene encodes CDR1 SGHDT and CDR2 YYEEEE. The CDR3 loop spans 14 amino acids. Here the CDR3 DNA reads TGTGCCAGCAGCCAATCCTGGGCATGGGCCCCCCAGCATTTT. This translates into CASSQSWAWAPQHF.

The chain couples TRBV7-8 to TRBJ2-5; D is uncertain. The CDR3 extends over 17 amino acids. CDR1 is SGHVS and CDR2 is FQNEAQ in the germline V gene. With 1 base removed from V and 5 bases from J, the gap between germline ends came to 20 bases. This chain's CDR3 is CASSLGLSGPHRETQYF. The DNA of the CDR3 is TGTGCCAGCAGCTTAGGACTTTCAGGACCCCATAGGGAGACCCAGTACTTC.

The chain couples TRBV6-5 to TRBJ2-3; the D is unclear. The V end was cut by 2 bases, the J end by 2 bases, with 11 bases between. CDR1 and CDR2 from the germline V gene are MNHEY and SVGAGI. This CDR3 is built from 15 residues. The CDR3 protein is CASSYGGSPTDTQYF. The CDR3 DNA reads as TGTGCCAGCAGTTACGGTGGCTCTCCCACAGATACGCAGTATTTT.

The chain is built from TRBV6-5 and TRBJ2-5; TRBD1 matches at 11 bases. CDR3 length equals 15 residues. CDR1 MNHEY and CDR2 SVGAGI come from the germline V gene. V was pared by 7 bases and J by 0 bases, with 4 bases of the junction left unmatched. The CDR3 here is CASNQGQGDQETQYF. DNA of the CDR3: TGTGCCAGCAACCAGGGACAGGGGGACCAAGAGACCCAGTACTTC.

The genes are TRBV12-5 and TRBJ2-3; D possibly corresponds to TRBD1 (6 bases). This CDR3 spans 18 amino acids. Germline CDR1 LGHNT, CDR2 FRNRAP. Trimming removed 0 bases from V and 6 bases from J, with 22 bases in between. The CDR3 here is CASGLVRDGTTLPDTQYF. The DNA for the CDR3 is TGTGCTAGTGGTTTGGTACGGGATGGGACAACATTGCCGGATACGCAGTATTTT.

V gene TRBV5-5 combines with J gene TRBJ2-4; 8 bases are shared with TRBD1. Germline V gene sequence: CDR1 SGHKS, CDR2 YYEKEE (reference sequence). V dropped 3 bases and J dropped 1; count of bases not matched to a gene: 9. CDR3 length: 17 amino acids. The CDR3 sequence: CASSSLQGVNAKNIQYF. CDR3 coding DNA: TGTGCCAGCAGCTCCTTACAGGGGGTTAATGCCAAAAACATTCAGTACTTC.

The chain carries TRBV18 and TRBJ1-3; no reliable D call. Per germline, CDR1 KGHSH and CDR2 LQKENI. With 2 bases removed from V and 2 bases from J, the gap between germline ends came to 13 bases. CDR3 length: 16 amino acids. CDR3 in amino acids: CASSPGSSTAGNTIYF. The CDR3 DNA reads as TGTGCCAGCTCACCAGGTTCTTCTACAGCTGGAAACACCATATATTTT.

This clone was recorded once. The CDR3 DNA sequence: TGTGCCTGGGAAGGGGACAGGGTTCTTCCTGAAGCTTTCTTT. Residues: CAWEGDRVLPEAFF. The chain links TRBV30 to TRBJ1-1; 9 nucleotides agree with TRBD1. V was clipped by 5 bases and J by 6 bases; unmatched bases: 10. The V gene's germline CDR1 is GTSNPN and CDR2 SVGIG (reference sequence). The CDR3 is 14 amino acids.

This clone was picked up one time. J is TRBJ1-2 and V is TRBV6-5, with a tentative D call TRBD1 (6 bases). V was shortened by 6 bases and J by 8 bases, with 19 bases between the two germline ends. This CDR3 is built from 14 residues. Looked up from germline, CDR1 is MNHEY and CDR2 is SVGAGI. The CDR3 protein is CASSLRDTRDGYTF. The CDR3, as DNA: TGTGCCAGCAGCCTCAGGGACACAAGAGACGGCTACACCTTC.